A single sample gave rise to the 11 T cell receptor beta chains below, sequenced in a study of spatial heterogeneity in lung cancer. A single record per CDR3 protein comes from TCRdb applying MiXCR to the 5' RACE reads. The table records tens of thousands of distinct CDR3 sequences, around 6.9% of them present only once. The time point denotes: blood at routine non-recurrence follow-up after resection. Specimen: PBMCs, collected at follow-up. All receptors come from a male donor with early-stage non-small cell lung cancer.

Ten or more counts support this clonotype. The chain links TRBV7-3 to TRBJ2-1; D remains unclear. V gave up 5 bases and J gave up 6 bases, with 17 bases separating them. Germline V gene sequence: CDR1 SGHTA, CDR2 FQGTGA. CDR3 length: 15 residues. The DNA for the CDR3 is TGTGCCAGCAGCCTTTGGCAAACCTCAATCAATGAGCAGTTCTTC. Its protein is CASSLWQTSINEQFF.

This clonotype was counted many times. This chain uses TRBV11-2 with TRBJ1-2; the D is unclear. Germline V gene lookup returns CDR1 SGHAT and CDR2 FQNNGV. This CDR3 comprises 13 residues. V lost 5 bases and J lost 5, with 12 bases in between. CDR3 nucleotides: TGTGCCAGCAGCGATAGTATCGAGTATGGCTACACCTTC. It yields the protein CASSDSIEYGYTF.

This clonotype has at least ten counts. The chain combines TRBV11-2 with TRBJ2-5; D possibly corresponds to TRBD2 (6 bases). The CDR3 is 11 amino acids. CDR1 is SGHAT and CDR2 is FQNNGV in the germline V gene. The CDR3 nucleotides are TGTGCTGGGGGGTCTCAAGAGACCCAGTACTTC. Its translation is CAGGSQETQYF.

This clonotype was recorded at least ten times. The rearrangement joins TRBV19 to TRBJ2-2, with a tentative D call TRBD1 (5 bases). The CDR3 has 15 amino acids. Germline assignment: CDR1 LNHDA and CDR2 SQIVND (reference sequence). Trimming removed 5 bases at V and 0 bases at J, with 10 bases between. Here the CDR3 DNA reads TGTGCCAGTAGTTCTGACAGTTCGAACACCGGGGAGCTGTTTTTT. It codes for CASSSDSSNTGELFF. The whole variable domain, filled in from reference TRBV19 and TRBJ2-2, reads DGGITQSPKYLFRKEGQNVTLSCEQNLNHDAMYWYRQDPGQGLRLIYYSQIVNDFQKGDIAEGYSVSREKKESFPLTVTSAQKNPTAFYLCASSSDSSNTGELFFGEGSRLTVL.

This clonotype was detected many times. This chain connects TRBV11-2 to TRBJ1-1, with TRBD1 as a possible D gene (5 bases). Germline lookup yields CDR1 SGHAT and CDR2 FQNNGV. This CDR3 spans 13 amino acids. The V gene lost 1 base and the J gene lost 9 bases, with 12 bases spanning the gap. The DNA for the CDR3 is TGTGCCAGCAGCTTAGCAGGGTTGCTACAAGCTTTCTTT. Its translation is CASSLAGLLQAFF. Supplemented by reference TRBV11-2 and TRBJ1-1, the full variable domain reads EAGVAQSPRYKIIEKRQSVAFWCNPISGHATLYWYQQILGQGPKLLIQFQNNGVVDDSQLPKDRFSAERLKGVDSTLKIQPAKLEDSAVYLCASSLAGLLQAFFGQGTRLTVV.

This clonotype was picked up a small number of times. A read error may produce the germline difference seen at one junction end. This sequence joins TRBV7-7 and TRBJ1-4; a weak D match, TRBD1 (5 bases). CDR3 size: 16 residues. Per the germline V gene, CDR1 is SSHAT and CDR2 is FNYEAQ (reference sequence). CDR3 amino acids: CASSLNSGTINEKLFF. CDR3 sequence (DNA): TGTGCTAGCAGCTTAAACTCCGGGACGATTAATGAAAAACTGTTTTTT. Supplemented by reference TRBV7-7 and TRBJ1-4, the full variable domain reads GAGVSQSPRYKVTKRGQDVTLRCDPISSHATLYWYQQALGQGPEFLTYFNYEAQPDKSGLPSDRFSAERPEGSISTLTIQRTEQRDSAMYRCASSLNSGTINEKLFFGSGTQLSVL.

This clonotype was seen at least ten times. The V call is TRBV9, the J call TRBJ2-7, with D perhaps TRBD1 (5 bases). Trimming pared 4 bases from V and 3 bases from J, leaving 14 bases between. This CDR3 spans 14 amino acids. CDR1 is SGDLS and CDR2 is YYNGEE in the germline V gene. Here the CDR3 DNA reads TGTGCCAGCAGCTCCTCTTCCAGGGTCTACGAGCAGTACTTC. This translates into CASSSSSRVYEQYF.

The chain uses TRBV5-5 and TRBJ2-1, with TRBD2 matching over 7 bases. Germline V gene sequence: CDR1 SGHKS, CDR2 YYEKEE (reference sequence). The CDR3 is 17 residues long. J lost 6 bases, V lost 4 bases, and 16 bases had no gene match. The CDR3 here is CASSRAAGVAKGNEQFF. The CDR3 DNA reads TGTGCCAGCAGCCGAGCGGCGGGAGTTGCCAAAGGCAATGAGCAGTTCTTC.

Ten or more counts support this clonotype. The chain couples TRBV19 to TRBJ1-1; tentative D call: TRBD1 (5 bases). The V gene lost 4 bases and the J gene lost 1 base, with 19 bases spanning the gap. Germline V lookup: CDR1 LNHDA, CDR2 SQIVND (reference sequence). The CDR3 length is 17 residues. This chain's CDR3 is CASSSRTISVRNTEAFF. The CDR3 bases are TGTGCCAGTAGTAGCAGGACAATTTCGGTCAGGAACACTGAAGCTTTCTTT.

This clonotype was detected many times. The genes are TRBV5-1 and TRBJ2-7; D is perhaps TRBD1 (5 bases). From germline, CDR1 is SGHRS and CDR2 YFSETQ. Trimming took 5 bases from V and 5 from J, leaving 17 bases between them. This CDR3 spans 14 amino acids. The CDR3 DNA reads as TGCGCCAGCAGGAAACGTCCAGGGTATAACGAGCAGTACTTC. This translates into CASRKRPGYNEQYF.

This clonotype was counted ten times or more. CDR3 nucleotides: TGTGCCAGCAGTACCAGGGGAGACTCCTACGAGCAGTACTTC. This codes for CASSTRGDSYEQYF. V gene TRBV27 combines with J gene TRBJ2-7; weak D call: TRBD1 (6 bases). Germline CDR1 and CDR2: MNHEY and SMNVEV (reference sequence). The CDR3 runs 14 residues. V was pared by 5 bases and J by 0 bases, with 11 bases between.